This T cell receptor beta chain was sequenced in a study of shared clonotypes between healthy human individuals. Naive CD8 cells comprised CD45RO-negative, CCR7-positively selected cells, excluding terminally differentiated effector memory CD45RA+ cells. Among the donors, all were Caucasian adults who lived in Nashville, Tennessee. Details on this clone: What it binds is unknown.

Study observations and caveats: Researchers sampled only blood; tissue repertoires likely differ.

The repertoire was sequenced with immunoSEQ multiplex PCR; TCRdb's copy has only in-frame clones and lacks some. The profile covers some 630,000 clones, with 90% to 97% appearing a single time and 0.11% taken by the ten largest. Source material: naive CD8+ T cells sorted from blood. This TCR derives from a woman aged 25 to 39 in good health.

The CDR3 here is CATSSNRDEAFF. CDR3 nucleotide sequence: TGTGCCACCAGCAGCAACAGGGATGAAGCTTTCTTT. The chain links TRBV15 to TRBJ1-1, with a tentative D call TRBD1 (6 bases). This CDR3 contains 12 residues. Trimming took off 3 bases at V and 7 bases at J, with 9 bases between the two ends. Germline assignment: CDR1 LNHNV and CDR2 YYDKDF (reference sequence).